The 29 T cell receptor beta chains below come from one sample, sequenced in a study of blood T cell repertoires in COVID-19. This table comes from immunoSEQ multiplex PCR, and its TCRdb copy is limited to in-frame clones, with some not included. The sample holds approximately 180,000 clones; roughly 90% are singletons and the top ten take less than 1.5%. Sequences were obtained from PBMCs or T cells enriched from blood (not recorded which). These receptors all stem from a human donor with acute COVID-19. The donor label of this sample is uncertain.

The genes are TRBV7-6 and TRBJ1-6; 9 bases are a match to TRBD1. Trimming removed 0 bases from V and 7 bases from J; junction bases left unmatched: 7. The CDR3 is 17 residues long. Germline V gives CDR1 SGHVS, CDR2 FNYEAQ. DNA for the CDR3: TGTGCCAGCAGCTTAGCCGGGGGACAGGGACGCAATTCACCCCTCCACTTT. This translates into CASSLAGGQGRNSPLHF.

The chain carries TRBV7-9 and TRBJ2-5; no definite D call. Germline V gene sequence: CDR1 SEHNR, CDR2 FQNEAQ (reference sequence). The CDR3 spans 11 residues. The V and J ends lost 5 bases and 7 bases respectively, with 8 bases between them. The CDR3 DNA reads TGTGCCAGCAGCCCGGGTGGGACCCAGTACTTC. Amino acid sequence: CASSPGGTQYF.

The chain is built from TRBV5-1 and TRBJ2-2; TRBD2 agrees at 9 bases. With V trimmed by 1 base and J by 4 bases, 8 bases remained unmatched. CDR1 and CDR2 (germline): SGHRS, YFSETQ. The CDR3 loop spans 17 amino acids. The CDR3 nucleotides read TGCGCCAGCAGCTTGCCCCCCAGCGGGGGGTTCACCGGGGAGCTGTTTTTT. Translating it yields CASSLPPSGGFTGELFF.

This clone was seen a few times. The V call is TRBV2, the J call TRBJ2-7; maybe TRBD1 (5 bases). Germline CDR1 SNHLY, CDR2 FYNNEI. Between the trimmed V and J ends, which lost 6 bases and 3 bases, there was a span of 12 bases. This CDR3 contains 13 residues. This CDR3 is CASSRQIVYEQYF. CDR3 nucleotide sequence: TGTGCCAGCAGCAGACAGATCGTCTACGAGCAGTACTTC.

The chain combines TRBV27 with TRBJ2-6, with 8 bases that match TRBD2. Per germline, CDR1 MNHEY and CDR2 SMNVEV (reference sequence). The ends lost 6 bases at V and 2 bases at J; junction bases unmatched: 6. The CDR3 length is 16 residues. CDR3 protein: CASRQNGGAGANVLTF. The CDR3 nucleotides are TGTGCCAGCAGACAGAACGGGGGGGCTGGGGCCAACGTCCTGACTTTC.

The DNA for the CDR3 is TGTGCCAGCAGTTTAGGACTAAACACTGAAGCTTTCTTT. Amino acid sequence: CASSLGLNTEAFF. The V call is TRBV12-3 or TRBV12-4, the J call TRBJ1-1; no firm D call. This CDR3 comprises 13 residues. V lost 1 base, J lost 2 bases, and 5 bases lay in between.

The V call is TRBV10-3, the J call TRBJ1-6; D is undetermined. V dropped 0 bases and J dropped 8 bases, with 11 bases sitting between them. The CDR3 sequence is 15 residues long. Germline V gene lookup returns CDR1 ENHRY and CDR2 SYGVKD. The CDR3 coding sequence is TGTGCCATCAGTGAGTCGAGGGTTGCGGATTCACCCCTCCACTTT. This encodes CAISESRVADSPLHF.

This clone was detected only a few times. J is TRBJ1-2 and V is TRBV6-5; 7 bases agree with TRBD1. This CDR3 is built from 13 residues. CDR1 and CDR2 from the germline V gene are MNHEY and SVGAGI. The V segment lost 6 bases and the J segment 4 bases; nucleotides outside the gene matches: 5. CDR3 sequence reads: CASSRTGVYGYTF. Written as DNA, the CDR3 is TGTGCCAGCAGCCGAACAGGGGTCTATGGCTACACCTTC.

V usage is TRBV5-4 and J usage is TRBJ2-7; a weak D match, TRBD1 (5 bases). The germline V gene has CDR1 SGHNT and CDR2 YYREEE (reference sequence). V shed 0 bases and J shed 3 bases, with 7 bases lying between them. The CDR3 consists of 13 residues. The CDR3 reads CASSLAGIYEQYF. The CDR3 DNA reads TGTGCCAGCAGCTTGGCAGGGATCTACGAGCAGTACTTC.

The chain uses TRBV7-3 and TRBJ2-2; unclear D gene. The CDR3 spans 12 residues. Deletions cut 5 bases from V and 6 bases from J, with 7 bases between. Germline assignment: CDR1 SGHTA and CDR2 FQGTGA. The CDR3 is CASSTVPGELFF. Written as DNA, the CDR3 is TGTGCCAGCAGCACAGTTCCCGGGGAGCTGTTTTTT.

Note on this clone: The same CDR3 can be traced to other DNA sequences in this sample. This chain connects TRBV5-6 to TRBJ1-2, with 7 bases matching TRBD1. The V segment lost 2 bases and the J segment 6 bases; nucleotides outside the gene matches: 4. In germline, CDR1 is SGHDT, CDR2 YYEEEE. This CDR3 contains 13 residues. In nucleotides, the CDR3 is TGTGCCAGCAGCTTCGGCCAGGGGGATGGCTACACCTTC. Its protein is CASSFGQGDGYTF.

J is TRBJ1-1 and V is TRBV11-2, with 8 bases matching TRBD1. Trimming cost V 4 bases and J 5 bases; bases outside gene matches: 6. Germline V gene data show CDR1 as SGHAT and CDR2 as FQNNGV. This CDR3 has 14 residues. The CDR3 DNA is TGTGCCAGCAGCTCTCAGGGGGCTGGTACTGAAGCTTTCTTT. It yields the protein CASSSQGAGTEAFF.

The chain joins TRBV19 to TRBJ1-1; D unresolved. Trimming left V 3 bases short and J 1 base short, with 6 bases between. This CDR3 region has 13 residues. Germline CDR1 is LNHDA and CDR2 is SQIVND (reference sequence). CDR3 residues: CASSMEGNTEAFF. The CDR3, as DNA: TGTGCCAGTAGTATGGAGGGGAACACTGAAGCTTTCTTT.

J is TRBJ1-2 and V is TRBV18; 7 bases map to TRBD1. J gave up 0 bases and V 6 bases, and 7 bases lay outside the gene matches. Germline loops: CDR1 KGHSH, CDR2 LQKENI. This CDR3 spans 15 amino acids. CDR3 bases: TGTGCCAGCTCGCCCTCGACAGGGTCTAACTATGGCTACACCTTC. Translating it yields CASSPSTGSNYGYTF.

This chain links TRBV7-3 with TRBJ2-3, with TRBD2 identical over 7 bases. V shed 2 bases, J shed 5 bases, and the junction held 4 bases outside the gene matches. Germline assignment: CDR1 SGHTA and CDR2 FQGTGA. The CDR3 covers 14 residues. This CDR3 is CASSLRTRGDTQYF. The CDR3 nucleotides read TGTGCCAGCAGCTTACGGACTAGAGGAGATACGCAGTATTTT.

This clone was counted once. The chain links TRBV7-8 to TRBJ1-2; D is ambiguous. From germline, CDR1 is SGHVS and CDR2 FQNEAQ. There are 14 residues in the CDR3. The ends were cut back, 2 bases at V and 1 base at J, with 8 bases in the middle. The CDR3 DNA is TGTGCCAGCAGCTTATCGACTTTTAACTATGGCTACACCTTC. It encodes CASSLSTFNYGYTF.

The chain employs TRBV25-1 and TRBJ1-2, with D possibly TRBD1 on 5 matching bases. Germline assignment: CDR1 MGHDK and CDR2 SYGVNS. The CDR3 has 12 residues. The V gene lost 1 base and the J gene lost 8 bases, with 8 bases spanning the gap. CDR3 in amino acids: CASSESGGGYTF. In DNA, the CDR3 is TGTGCCAGCAGTGAATCCGGGGGAGGCTACACCTTC.

The chain recombines TRBV6-4 with TRBJ1-6, with D unclear. The CDR3 is 19 residues long. With 2 bases removed from V and 5 bases from J, the gap between germline ends came to 22 bases. Germline CDR1 and CDR2: MRHNA and SNTAGT. CDR3: CASSDGRSIHAWNNSPLHF. CDR3 DNA: TGTGCCAGCAGTGACGGGCGTTCGATACACGCCTGGAATAATTCACCCCTCCACTTT.

This clone has only a few counts. The chain has TRBV12-5 and TRBJ2-1; 10 bases match TRBD2. V lost 6 bases, J lost 6 bases, and 5 bases stayed unmatched. From germline, CDR1 is LGHNT and CDR2 FRNRAP. CDR3 size: 14 residues. CDR3 in amino acids: CASGPAGGLNEQFF. CDR3 DNA: TGTGCTAGTGGGCCAGCGGGGGGGCTCAATGAGCAGTTCTTC.

The J gene is TRBJ1-5, the V gene TRBV27; no reliable D call. V lost 2 bases to trimming and J lost 7 bases, with 9 bases between them. Germline assignment: CDR1 MNHEY and CDR2 SMNVEV (reference sequence). This CDR3 is built from 13 residues. DNA of the CDR3: TGTGCCAGCAGTTTAGCAGGTGGACAGCCCCAGCATTTT. Translated: CASSLAGGQPQHF.

This clone has a single count. V usage is TRBV27 and J usage is TRBJ2-1; 12 nucleotides line up with TRBD2. CDR1 is MNHEY and CDR2 is SMNVEV in the germline V gene (reference sequence). J gave up 6 bases and V 5 bases, and 14 bases lay outside the gene matches. The CDR3 loop spans 18 amino acids. CDR3 sequence (DNA): TGTGCCAGCAGTACCCGAAACCTACTAGCGGGGGGAGGCAATGAGCAGTTCTTC. This encodes CASSTRNLLAGGGNEQFF.

The chain combines TRBV10-1 with TRBJ2-3; D is ambiguous. This CDR3 has 13 residues. The germline gives CDR1 WNHNN, CDR2 SYGVQD (reference sequence). The V and J ends lost 4 bases and 8 bases respectively, with 13 bases between them. In nucleotides, the CDR3 is TGCGCCAGCAGTGGAAGTTGGGCGAGTACGCAGTATTTT. It is translated as CASSGSWASTQYF.

CDR3 loop: CASGGGAQPQHF. In nucleotides, the CDR3 is TGTGCCAGCGGGGGGGGAGCTCAGCCCCAGCATTTT. The chain carries TRBV19 and TRBJ1-5; D might be TRBD1 (5 bases). Trimming left V 9 bases short and J 6 bases short, with 12 bases between. The CDR3 spans 12 residues. CDR1 and CDR2 (germline): LNHDA, SQIVND (reference sequence).

This sequence joins TRBV7-8 and TRBJ2-7; TRBD1 is a possible D gene (6 bases). Germline values: CDR1 SGHVS, CDR2 FQNEAQ. Trimming removed 3 bases at V and 0 bases at J, with 12 bases between. The CDR3 has 15 amino acids. For the CDR3, the DNA is TGTGCCAGCAGCTTGGAAGGGGGAGTCTCCTACGAGCAGTACTTC. It yields the protein CASSLEGGVSYEQYF.

This sequence joins TRBV14 and TRBJ2-3, with 9 bases matching TRBD2. The CDR3 extends over 15 amino acids. Germline-derived CDR1 and CDR2 are SGHDN and FVKESK. J was trimmed by 2 bases and V by 4 bases; bases with no gene match: 4. In nucleotides, the CDR3 is TGTGCCAGCAGCCTATTAGCGGGGGTCACAGATACGCAGTATTTT. Translating it yields CASSLLAGVTDTQYF. Filled out from reference TRBV14 and TRBJ2-3, the complete variable domain reads EAGVTQFPSHSVIEKGQTVTLRCDPISGHDNLYWYRRVMGKEIKFLLHFVKESKQDESGMPNNRFLAERTGGTYSTLKVQPAELEDSGVYFCASSLLAGVTDTQYFGPGTRLTVL.

The rearrangement uses TRBV27 and TRBJ1-2; possibly TRBD1 for D (6 bases). CDR1 and CDR2 (germline): MNHEY, SMNVEV (reference sequence). CDR3 length equals 14 residues. Trimming left V 4 bases short and J 4 bases short, with 13 bases between. The DNA of the CDR3 is TGTGCCAGCAGTTCGGGGGGCGCGATCTATGGCTACACCTTC. Its translation is CASSSGGAIYGYTF.

The chain is built from TRBV3-1 (or the pseudogene TRBV3-2) and TRBJ2-5, with 9 bases that match TRBD2. The germline gives CDR1 LGHDT, CDR2 YNNKEL (reference sequence). J was trimmed by 4 bases and V by 1 base; bases with no gene match: 4. This CDR3 region has 15 residues. DNA of the CDR3: TGTGCCAGCAGCCAAGTGGGACTAGCAACAGAGACCCAGTACTTC. It translates to CASSQVGLATETQYF.

This chain uses TRBV7-9 with TRBJ1-2; D may be TRBD1 (5 bases). Trimming pared 5 bases from V and 3 bases from J, leaving 10 bases between. Per germline, CDR1 SEHNR and CDR2 FQNEAQ (reference sequence). The CDR3 runs to 13 residues. CDR3: CASSPGTYYGYTF. The CDR3 region has the DNA TGTGCCAGCAGCCCCGGGACTTACTATGGCTACACCTTC.

This clone was counted once. This rearrangement joins TRBV23-1 to TRBJ2-1; TRBD2 aligns across 11 bases. TRBV23-1 is annotated as an ORF whose role is uncertain. The CDR3 is made up of 15 amino acids. V lost 2 bases, J lost 7 bases, and 4 bases stayed unmatched. Here the CDR3 reads CASSQPSGGQNEQFF. For the CDR3, the DNA is TGCGCCAGCAGTCAACCTAGCGGGGGGCAAAATGAGCAGTTCTTC.